A selection of T cell receptor beta chains follows, all from one sample in a study of blood T cell repertoires in COVID-19. Libraries were prepared by immunoSEQ multiplex PCR; TCRdb keeps only in-frame clonotypes and omits some of them. The profile shows a few hundred thousand clones, approximately 86% of them singletons. Sequencing was carried out using peripheral blood. The receptors come from a woman aged 70-85 years with COVID-19, enrolled during active disease. Each CDR3 is given with its conserved first and last residue. D genes are given only for firm matches. Clone size is given for some rows only: seen once, a few or many times, or a class if the clone is expanded.

V gene: TRBV5-4; J gene: TRBJ2-1; clone size: -; D gene: TRBD1; CDR3 protein: CASSLNTGDYNEQFF; CDR3 DNA: TGTGCCAGCAGCTTGAATACAGGGGATTACAATGAGCAGTTCTTC
V gene: TRBV19; J gene: TRBJ1-2; clone size: once; D gene: -; CDR3 protein: CASSIVQGGYTF; CDR3 DNA: TGTGCCAGTAGTATAGTACAGGGCGGCTACACCTTC
V gene: TRBV28; J gene: TRBJ1-1; clone size: -; D gene: -; CDR3 protein: CASSPFRGEAFF; CDR3 DNA: TGTGCCAGCAGCCCCTTTCGGGGAGAAGCTTTCTTT
V gene: TRBV4-3; J gene: TRBJ2-3; clone size: -; D gene: TRBD2; CDR3 protein: CASSQVLRGVHTDTQYF; CDR3 DNA: TGCGCCAGCAGCCAAGTGCTGCGGGGGGTCCACACAGATACGCAGTATTTT
V gene: TRBV4-3; J gene: TRBJ1-2; clone size: -; D gene: TRBD1; CDR3 protein: CASSSQRRDRDGYTF; CDR3 DNA: TGCGCCAGCAGCTCACAACGGAGGGACAGGGATGGCTACACCTTC
V gene: TRBV7-9; J gene: TRBJ1-1; clone size: few; D gene: TRBD1; CDR3 protein: CASSLGSGTGRNTEAFF; CDR3 DNA: TGTGCCAGCAGCTTAGGATCGGGGACAGGGCGGAACACTGAAGCTTTCTTT
V gene: TRBV14; J gene: TRBJ2-5; clone size: -; D gene: -; CDR3 protein: CASSQGLVRRETQYF; CDR3 DNA: TGTGCCAGCAGCCAAGGATTAGTGAGGCGTGAGACCCAGTACTTC
V gene: TRBV18; J gene: TRBJ2-3; clone size: -; D gene: TRBD1; CDR3 protein: CASSPSSPGQGTDTQYF; CDR3 DNA: TGTGCCAGCTCACCCTCTTCCCCGGGACAGGGGACAGATACGCAGTATTTT
V gene: TRBV5-6; J gene: TRBJ2-7; clone size: -; D gene: -; CDR3 protein: CASSFSLEIFYYEQYF; CDR3 DNA: TGTGCCAGCAGCTTTTCGCTAGAGATTTTTTACTACGAGCAGTACTTC
V gene: TRBV5-1; J gene: TRBJ1-1; clone size: -; D gene: -; CDR3 protein: CASSSEQGRAFF; CDR3 DNA: TGCGCCAGCAGCTCCGAACAGGGTAGAGCTTTCTTT
V gene: TRBV28; J gene: TRBJ2-7; clone size: -; D gene: -; CDR3 protein: CASSLARGVEQYF; CDR3 DNA: TGTGCCAGCAGTTTGGCCAGGGGGGTCGAGCAGTACTTC
V gene: TRBV6-5; J gene: TRBJ2-2; clone size: -; D gene: TRBD2; CDR3 protein: CASSAAGGLAGELFF; CDR3 DNA: TGTGCCAGCAGCGCAGCGGGGGGCCTGGCCGGGGAGCTGTTTTTT
V gene: TRBV13; J gene: TRBJ2-7; clone size: once; D gene: TRBD1; CDR3 protein: CASSDRGGNEQYF; CDR3 DNA: TGTGCCAGCAGTGACAGGGGCGGCAACGAGCAGTACTTC
V gene: TRBV21-1; J gene: TRBJ1-4; clone size: few; D gene: -; CDR3 protein: CASSRSCGGKKLFF; CDR3 DNA: TGTGCCAGCAGCCGTTCCTGCGGAGGGAAAAAACTGTTTTTT
V gene: TRBV19; J gene: TRBJ1-4; clone size: -; D gene: TRBD1; CDR3 protein: CASSIDRGRREKLFF; CDR3 DNA: TGTGCCAGTAGTATCGACAGGGGGCGCCGGGAAAAACTGTTTTTT
V gene: TRBV7-9; J gene: TRBJ2-5; clone size: once; D gene: TRBD1; CDR3 protein: CASSLQGFETQYF; CDR3 DNA: TGTGCCAGCAGTTTACAGGGGTTCGAGACCCAGTACTTC
V gene: TRBV4-1; J gene: TRBJ2-5; clone size: -; D gene: -; CDR3 protein: CASSLSLGGLKETQYF; CDR3 DNA: TGCGCCAGCAGCTTATCCCTTGGGGGACTGAAAGAGACCCAGTACTTC
V gene: TRBV13; J gene: TRBJ1-2; clone size: -; D gene: -; CDR3 protein: CASSTGTSNYGYTF; CDR3 DNA: TGTGCCAGCAGTACAGGGACGTCTAACTATGGCTACACCTTC
V gene: TRBV7-2; J gene: TRBJ2-4; clone size: -; D gene: TRBD2; CDR3 protein: CASSDDIAGLNIQYF; CDR3 DNA: TGTGCCAGCTCGGACGATATAGCGGGGCTAAACATTCAGTACTTC
V gene: TRBV5-1; J gene: TRBJ1-4; clone size: -; D gene: -; CDR3 protein: CASRDLTGQNEKLFF; CDR3 DNA: TGCGCCAGCAGAGATCTGACAGGACAAAATGAAAAACTGTTTTTT
V gene: TRBV7-2; J gene: TRBJ1-5; clone size: -; D gene: TRBD1; CDR3 protein: CASSLATGQGNQPQHF; CDR3 DNA: TGTGCCAGCAGCTTAGCTACCGGACAGGGTAATCAGCCCCAGCATTTT
V gene: TRBV2; J gene: TRBJ2-3; clone size: -; D gene: TRBD2; CDR3 protein: CASSPLTSGGVADTQYF; CDR3 DNA: TGTGCCAGCAGTCCCCTGACTAGCGGGGGGGTCGCAGATACGCAGTATTTT
V gene: TRBV2; J gene: TRBJ1-1; clone size: few; D gene: TRBD1; CDR3 protein: CASSVGQGRTEAFF; CDR3 DNA: TGTGCCAGCAGTGTGGGACAGGGGAGGACTGAAGCTTTCTTT
V gene: TRBV5-1; J gene: TRBJ2-7; clone size: -; D gene: -; CDR3 protein: CASSPGQSYEQYF; CDR3 DNA: TGCGCCAGCAGCCCCGGACAGTCCTACGAGCAGTACTTC
V gene: TRBV2; J gene: TRBJ2-5; clone size: -; D gene: TRBD2; CDR3 protein: CASTFGGAGETQYF; CDR3 DNA: TGTGCCAGCACATTCGGGGGGGCCGGGGAGACCCAGTACTTC
V gene: TRBV30; J gene: TRBJ1-6; clone size: -; D gene: TRBD1; CDR3 protein: CAWSPQGPLHF; CDR3 DNA: TGTGCCTGGAGTCCACAGGGGCCCCTCCACTTT
V gene: TRBV7-9; J gene: TRBJ1-2; clone size: -; D gene: -; CDR3 protein: CASSLDQGGSYTF; CDR3 DNA: TGTGCCAGCAGCTTAGATCAGGGAGGAAGCTACACCTTC
V gene: TRBV5-6; J gene: TRBJ1-4; clone size: -; D gene: TRBD1; CDR3 protein: CASSLGTAGEKLFF; CDR3 DNA: TGTGCCAGCAGCCTCGGGACAGCTGGAGAAAAACTGTTTTTT
V gene: TRBV2; J gene: TRBJ1-2; clone size: -; D gene: TRBD1; CDR3 protein: CASSQPTGGPISGYTF; CDR3 DNA: TGTGCCAGCAGTCAACCGACAGGGGGCCCGATTAGTGGCTACACCTTC
V gene: TRBV10-3; J gene: TRBJ2-7; clone size: -; D gene: -; CDR3 protein: CAISDSRELTYEQYF; CDR3 DNA: TGTGCCATCAGTGACTCCAGGGAATTAACCTACGAGCAGTACTTC
V gene: TRBV30; J gene: TRBJ1-3; clone size: -; D gene: -; CDR3 protein: CAWNTAGIGNTIYF; CDR3 DNA: TGTGCCTGGAACACGGCGGGGATCGGAAACACCATATATTTT
V gene: TRBV3-1/TRBV3-2; J gene: TRBJ1-1; clone size: -; D gene: -; CDR3 protein: CASSSWVGDRGETEAFF; CDR3 DNA: TGTGCCAGCAGCTCCTGGGTAGGAGACAGAGGAGAGACTGAAGCTTTCTTT
V gene: TRBV19; J gene: TRBJ1-2; clone size: -; D gene: -; CDR3 protein: CASSIKGDTSNYGYTF; CDR3 DNA: TGTGCCAGTAGTATAAAGGGAGACACCTCTAACTATGGCTACACCTTC
V gene: TRBV5-1; J gene: TRBJ2-1; clone size: -; D gene: TRBD2; CDR3 protein: CASSLGASGEGEQFF; CDR3 DNA: TGCGCCAGCAGCTTGGGGGCTAGCGGGGAAGGTGAGCAGTTCTTC
V gene: TRBV30; J gene: TRBJ1-2; clone size: -; D gene: -; CDR3 protein: CAWSVWPNYGYTF; CDR3 DNA: TGTGCCTGGAGTGTCTGGCCTAACTATGGCTACACCTTC
V gene: TRBV6-2/TRBV6-3; J gene: TRBJ2-5; clone size: -; D gene: -; CDR3 protein: CASSSPQGGTQYF; CDR3 DNA: TGTGCCAGCAGTTCGCCCCAGGGTGGGACCCAGTACTTC
V gene: TRBV2; J gene: TRBJ1-1; clone size: -; D gene: TRBD1; CDR3 protein: CASSIGQGLGAFF; CDR3 DNA: TGTGCCAGCAGTATAGGACAGGGTCTAGGCGCTTTCTTT
V gene: TRBV6-5; J gene: TRBJ1-1; clone size: -; D gene: -; CDR3 protein: CASSVQGTDTEAFF; CDR3 DNA: TGTGCCAGCAGCGTGCAGGGGACGGACACTGAAGCTTTCTTT
V gene: TRBV18; J gene: TRBJ2-1; clone size: many; D gene: -; CDR3 protein: CASSPPSASSYNEQFF; CDR3 DNA: TGTGCCAGCTCACCACCTTCAGCGAGCTCCTACAATGAGCAGTTCTTC
V gene: TRBV4-2; J gene: TRBJ2-4; clone size: -; D gene: TRBD2; CDR3 protein: CASSQDRASGGNIQYF; CDR3 DNA: TGTGCCAGCAGCCAAGATCGCGCTAGCGGGGGAAACATTCAGTACTTC
V gene: TRBV19; J gene: TRBJ1-5; clone size: once; D gene: -; CDR3 protein: CASTPSLGGDNQPQHF; CDR3 DNA: TGTGCCAGTACCCCGTCGCTCGGGGGAGACAATCAGCCCCAGCATTTT
V gene: TRBV6-6; J gene: TRBJ1-5; clone size: once; D gene: TRBD1; CDR3 protein: CASRDRDNQPQHF; CDR3 DNA: TGTGCCAGCCGGGACAGGGACAATCAGCCCCAGCATTTT
V gene: TRBV11-2; J gene: TRBJ1-4; clone size: once; D gene: -; CDR3 protein: CASSLVLVGRTNEKLFF; CDR3 DNA: TGTGCCAGCAGCTTAGTCTTGGTAGGGAGAACTAATGAAAAACTGTTTTTT
V gene: TRBV6-5; J gene: TRBJ2-7; clone size: -; D gene: -; CDR3 protein: CASARGFSYEQYF; CDR3 DNA: TGTGCCAGCGCCCGGGGTTTTTCCTACGAGCAGTACTTC
V gene: TRBV6-5; J gene: TRBJ1-5; clone size: -; D gene: -; CDR3 protein: CASSSPGQPQHF; CDR3 DNA: TGTGCCAGCAGTTCCCCGGGGCAGCCCCAGCATTTT
V gene: TRBV5-5; J gene: TRBJ1-2; clone size: once; D gene: TRBD1; CDR3 protein: CASSLASGGDGYTF; CDR3 DNA: TGTGCCAGCAGCTTGGCGTCAGGGGGTGATGGCTACACCTTC
V gene: TRBV19; J gene: TRBJ1-5; clone size: -; D gene: TRBD1; CDR3 protein: CASSIATGGSQPQHF; CDR3 DNA: TGTGCCAGTAGTATAGCTACAGGGGGGAGTCAGCCCCAGCATTTT
V gene: TRBV12-3/TRBV12-4; J gene: TRBJ2-1; clone size: -; D gene: -; CDR3 protein: CASDSRTGSEQFF; CDR3 DNA: TGTGCCAGCGATAGTCGAACAGGCTCTGAGCAGTTCTTC
V gene: TRBV18; J gene: TRBJ2-6; clone size: -; D gene: -; CDR3 protein: CASSPPTLQGNVLTF; CDR3 DNA: TGTGCCAGCTCACCACCCACTTTACAGGGCAACGTCCTGACTTTC